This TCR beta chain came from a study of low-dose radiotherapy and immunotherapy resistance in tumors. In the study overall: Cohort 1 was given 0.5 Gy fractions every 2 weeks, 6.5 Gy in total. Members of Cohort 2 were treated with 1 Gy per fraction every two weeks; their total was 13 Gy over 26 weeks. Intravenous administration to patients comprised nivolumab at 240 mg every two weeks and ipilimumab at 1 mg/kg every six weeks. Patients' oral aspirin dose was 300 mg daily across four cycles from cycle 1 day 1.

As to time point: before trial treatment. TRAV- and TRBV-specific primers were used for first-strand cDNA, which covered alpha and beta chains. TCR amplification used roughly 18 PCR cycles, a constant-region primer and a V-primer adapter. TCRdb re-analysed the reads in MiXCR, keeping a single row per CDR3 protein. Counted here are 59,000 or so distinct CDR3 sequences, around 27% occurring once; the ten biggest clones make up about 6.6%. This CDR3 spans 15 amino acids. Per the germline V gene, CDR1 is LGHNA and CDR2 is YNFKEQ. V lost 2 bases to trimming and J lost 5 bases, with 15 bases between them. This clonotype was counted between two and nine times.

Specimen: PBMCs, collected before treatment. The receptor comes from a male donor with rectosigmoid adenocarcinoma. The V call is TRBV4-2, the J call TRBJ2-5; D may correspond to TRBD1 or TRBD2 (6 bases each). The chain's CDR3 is CASSQRGTGDETQYF. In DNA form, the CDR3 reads TGTGCCAGCAGCCAAAGGGGGACTGGCGACGAGACCCAGTACTTC.